Listed below are T cell receptor beta chains from one sample, sequenced in a study. TCRdb redid the calling of the RT-PCR reads with MiXCR, one entry per CDR3 protein. This sample has 650,000 to 800,000 distinct CDR3 sequences, with 14% found just once. The sequenced sample was memory CD4+ T cells from blood. The receptor set was obtained from a female donor in good health, serving as a healthy control. Each CDR3 is given with its conserved first and last residue. Each record gives: V gene, CDR3 protein.

TRBV20-1	CSAPPRSGANVLTF
TRBV3-1	CASSQTPPSYEQYF
TRBV5-4	CASSSVVANYGYTF
TRBV24-1	CATSDPPRGGNEQFF
TRBV30	CAWSLRGGQGYNEQFF
TRBV7-9	CASSSQPYEQYF
TRBV7-2	CASSSSVHTGELFF
TRBV28	CASSPPSGSPGDTQYF
TRBV7-3	CASSLGREGELFF
TRBV5-1	CASRGGQGTDTQYF